These T cell receptor beta chains were read from a single sample in a study of blood T cell repertoires in COVID-19. Measured with immunoSEQ multiplex PCR; TCRdb has only the in-frame clones, and not every one. Of 150,000 to 250,000 clones listed, roughly 79% are singletons. The sample was peripheral blood. The receptors shown here come from a human donor with acute or convalescent COVID-19. The donor label of this sample is uncertain. Each CDR3 is given with its conserved first and last residue.

V gene	J gene	CDR3 protein
TRBV6-6	TRBJ2-1	CASSYSRGFEQFF
TRBV5-1	TRBJ2-3	CASSTGTASTDTQYF
TRBV3-1/TRBV3-2	TRBJ1-1	CASSLQGNTEAFF
TRBV7-8	TRBJ1-2	CASSSDSGNYGYTF
TRBV5-1	TRBJ2-2	CASSLETPLTGELFF
TRBV11-2	TRBJ1-3	CASSSRVSGNTIYF
TRBV19	TRBJ1-3	CASRTGELSTIYF
TRBV11-1	TRBJ1-5	CASSPDSNQPQHF
TRBV19	TRBJ1-1	CASSVAVETEAFF
TRBV5-1	TRBJ1-5	CASRPSGQSNQPQHF
TRBV7-2	TRBJ2-7	CASSLSSGRAGEQYF